The entry below gives a single T cell receptor beta chain sequence along with its context. Its cognate antigen is unknown. From germline, CDR1 is SGHRS and CDR2 YFSETQ. The CDR3 has 15 amino acids. With 0 bases removed from V and 0 bases from J, the gap between germline ends came to 10 bases. Repertoires were generated with immunoSEQ multiplex PCR, while TCRdb's copy carries only in-frame clones and drops some. This table has more than 2 million clones, 85% to 95% appearing once. These data come from a study of shared clonotypes between healthy human individuals. Study-wide findings and caveats: Naive CD4 clonotypes overlapped across several donors at roughly 5.1%.

The receptor was derived from a man between 18 and 29 years old in good health. This sequence joins TRBV5-1 and TRBJ2-7; TRBD1 or TRBD2 may be the D gene (6 bases each). Sequenced: naive CD4+ T cells sorted from blood. As for subset: CD45RA+ positively selected. The CDR3 sequence is CASSLARDTSYEQYF. CDR3 DNA sequence: TGCGCCAGCAGCTTGGCGCGGGACACCTCCTACGAGCAGTACTTC. Full variable domain (remainder filled in from reference TRBV5-1 and TRBJ2-7): KAGVTQTPRYLIKTRGQQVTLSCSPISGHRSVSWYQQTPGQGLQFLFEYFSETQRNKGNFPGRFSGRQFSNSRSEMNVSTLELGDSALYLCASSLARDTSYEQYFGPGTRLTVT.